These 27 T cell receptor beta chains were sequenced from one sample in a study of identical twins. From the 5' RACE reads, TCRdb called clonotypes with MiXCR, one entry per CDR3 protein. In the table there are about 290,000 distinct CDR3 sequences, roughly 9% of which are singletons. This sample also belongs to another study, concerning yellow fever vaccine responses in identical twins.

Sequenced: CD8+ T cells sorted from blood. Receptors originate from a young woman in good health.

This clonotype was counted at least ten times. V and J are TRBV7-6 and TRBJ1-1, with D hard to call. The V gene's germline CDR1 is SGHVS and CDR2 FNYEAQ. The CDR3 is 13 amino acids. Between the trimmed V and J ends, which lost 5 bases and 2 bases, there was a span of 9 bases. Here the CDR3 DNA reads TGTGCCAGCAGCCCAGAATACAACACTGAAGCTTTCTTT. Protein: CASSPEYNTEAFF.

This clonotype showed up just a few times. This rearrangement joins TRBV11-3 to TRBJ2-5, with D possibly TRBD1 on 6 matching bases. The CDR3 is 13 residues long. V was cut by 4 bases and J by 4 bases, with 10 bases left in between. Germline-derived CDR1 and CDR2 are SGHNT and YENEEA. The chain's CDR3 is CASSWTVGETQYF. As DNA, the CDR3 is TGTGCCAGCAGCTGGACAGTAGGAGAGACCCAGTACTTC.

The rearrangement uses TRBV7-8 and TRBJ2-5; 10 nucleotides agree with TRBD2. CDR3 length equals 16 residues. Germline values: CDR1 SGHVS, CDR2 FQNEAQ. Trimming at V came to 0 bases and at J to 1 base, leaving 2 bases not matched to a gene. CDR3: CASSLALAGFQETQYF. CDR3 nucleotides: TGTGCCAGCAGCTTAGCACTAGCGGGGTTCCAAGAGACCCAGTACTTC.

This clonotype was observed a handful of times. The J gene is TRBJ2-5, the V gene TRBV27, with 9 bases lining up with TRBD1. CDR3 length: 15 residues. CDR1 MNHEY and CDR2 SMNVEV come from the germline V gene (reference sequence). Trimming at V came to 9 bases and at J to 5 bases, leaving 13 bases not matched to a gene. The CDR3 sequence is CASTAFSGQGETQYF. CDR3 coding DNA: TGTGCCAGTACGGCCTTCTCAGGACAGGGGGAGACCCAGTACTTC.

This clonotype was detected ten times or more. The gene calls are TRBV2 and TRBJ2-1; D is possibly TRBD1 or TRBD2 (5 bases each). The CDR3 has 10 amino acids. V shed 8 bases and J shed 8 bases, with 7 bases lying between them. Germline CDR1 is SNHLY and CDR2 is FYNNEI. CDR3 protein: CASLGDEQFF. CDR3 DNA sequence: TGTGCCAGCCTGGGGGATGAGCAGTTCTTC.

The rearrangement uses TRBV2 and TRBJ2-7; TRBD1 might be the D (6 bases). Germline loops: CDR1 SNHLY, CDR2 FYNNEI. CDR3 length equals 15 residues. V was trimmed by 2 bases and J by 0 bases, leaving 11 bases between them. CDR3 residues: CASSEMDSASYEQYF. The CDR3 region has the DNA TGTGCCAGCAGTGAAATGGACAGTGCCTCCTACGAGCAGTACTTC.

This clonotype was seen a handful of times. The rearrangement uses TRBV6-5 and TRBJ2-3, with D hard to call. The V end lost 2 bases, the J end lost 5 bases, and 8 bases lay between the germline ends. CDR1 MNHEY and CDR2 SVGAGI come from the germline V gene. The CDR3 is 13 residues long. The DNA of the CDR3 is TGTGCCAGCAGTTACAGTGGCGGAGATACGCAGTATTTT. Its protein product is CASSYSGGDTQYF.

This clonotype has more than one count but fewer than ten. The chain carries TRBV12-5 and TRBJ2-3; TRBD2 matches 9 bases. Germline CDR1 LGHNT, CDR2 FRNRAP. Trimming took 5 bases from V and 6 from J; bases not matched to a gene: 9. The CDR3 extends over 15 amino acids. The CDR3 protein is CASGPGRTSVDTQYF. The CDR3 nucleotides are TGTGCTAGTGGTCCCGGTCGGACTAGCGTTGATACGCAGTATTTT.

This clonotype was detected a few times. The chain uses TRBV6-1 and TRBJ2-7; a possible D gene is TRBD2 (5 bases). The length of the CDR3 is 14 residues. Per germline, CDR1 MNHNS and CDR2 SASEGT. Trimming pared 6 bases from V and 2 bases from J, leaving 14 bases between. The CDR3 DNA reads TGTGCCAGCAGGGCCTCTGGAGGCCCCTACGAGCAGTACTTC. This sequence encodes CASRASGGPYEQYF.

This clonotype was seen more than once but under ten times. The rearrangement links TRBV7-9 to TRBJ1-1; perhaps TRBD1 as D (6 bases). The germline V gene has CDR1 SEHNR and CDR2 FQNEAQ (reference sequence). Trimming left V 3 bases short and J 0 bases short, with 17 bases between. This CDR3 is 17 amino acids long. CDR3 loop: CASSFDPEDSLNTEAFF. The CDR3 DNA sequence: TGTGCCAGCAGCTTTGACCCGGAGGACAGCTTGAACACTGAAGCTTTCTTT.

The chain is built from TRBV4-3 and TRBJ1-1; possibly TRBD1 for D (5 bases). Germline V gene data show CDR1 as LGHNA and CDR2 as YSLEER. This CDR3 has 15 amino acids. Deletions cut 0 bases from V and 6 bases from J, with 14 bases between. CDR3 protein: CASSQDTLQGAEAFF. The CDR3 DNA is TGCGCCAGCAGCCAAGACACCCTTCAGGGTGCTGAAGCTTTCTTT.

The chain uses TRBV14 and TRBJ2-1; 10 bases fit TRBD2. Germline lookup yields CDR1 SGHDN and CDR2 FVKESK. J lost 4 bases, V lost 2 bases, and 11 bases had no gene match. CDR3 length: 18 amino acids. CDR3 protein: CASSQLALSGRDYNEQFF. The CDR3 coding sequence is TGTGCCAGCAGCCAACTCGCTCTGAGCGGGAGGGATTACAATGAGCAGTTCTTC. Supplemented by reference TRBV14 and TRBJ2-1, the full variable domain reads EAGVTQFPSHSVIEKGQTVTLRCDPISGHDNLYWYRRVMGKEIKFLLHFVKESKQDESGMPNNRFLAERTGGTYSTLKVQPAELEDSGVYFCASSQLALSGRDYNEQFFGPGTRLTVL.

This sequence joins TRBV7-2 and TRBJ2-7; the match to TRBD2 covers 8 bases. In germline, CDR1 is SGHTA, CDR2 FQGNSA. V was pared by 5 bases and J by 2 bases, with 8 bases of the junction left unmatched. The CDR3 is 15 amino acids. The CDR3 region is CASSPNSGAAYEQYF. The CDR3 region has the DNA TGTGCCAGCAGCCCTAATAGCGGGGCAGCCTACGAGCAGTACTTC.

This clonotype was recorded many times. The rearrangement links TRBV6-6 to TRBJ2-7; tentative D call: TRBD1 (6 bases). The germline V gene has CDR1 MNHNY and CDR2 SVGAGI (reference sequence). The V end was cut by 2 bases, the J end by 3 bases, with 8 bases between. The CDR3 length is 13 residues. CDR3 residues: CASSYEGVYEQYF. The CDR3 nucleotides are TGTGCCAGCAGTTACGAGGGGGTCTACGAGCAGTACTTC.

Many counts were recorded for this clonotype. This rearrangement joins TRBV21-1 to TRBJ2-1; the table's D call, TRBD2, has no DNA check behind it. TRBV21-1 is a listed pseudogene. There are 16 residues in the CDR3. In DNA, the CDR3 is TGTGCCAGCAGGTTCTGGACTAGCGGGTCCTACAATGAGCAGTTCTTC. Residues: CASRFWTSGSYNEQFF.

This clonotype has a count of ten or more. This chain connects TRBV12-5 to TRBJ1-2; D gene uncertain. Trimming left V 1 base short and J 4 bases short, with 10 bases between. Germline assignment: CDR1 LGHNT and CDR2 FRNRAP. The CDR3 covers 14 residues. The CDR3 spells CASGLGGSFYGYTF. The CDR3 nucleotides read TGTGCTAGTGGTTTGGGGGGAAGCTTCTATGGCTACACCTTC.

The rearrangement links TRBV20-1 to TRBJ2-3, with a weak D call TRBD2 (6 bases). Germline values: CDR1 DFQATT, CDR2 SNEGSKA (reference sequence). This CDR3 is built from 10 residues. Trimming left V 6 bases short and J 6 bases short, with 7 bases between. The CDR3 loop reads CSAGTDTQYF. Here the CDR3 DNA reads TGCAGTGCAGGGACTGATACGCAGTATTTT.

This clonotype was detected many times. The chain couples TRBV7-3 to TRBJ2-7; 8 bases map to TRBD2. Germline CDR1 is SGHTA and CDR2 is FQGTGA. Losses at the gene ends were 7 bases for V and 7 bases for J; bases not matched to a gene: 12. The CDR3 spans 14 residues. The CDR3 sequence: CASTLGGGILEQYF. DNA of the CDR3: TGTGCCAGCACCCTCGGGGGGGGAATTTTAGAGCAGTACTTC.

This clonotype was seen ten or more times. The V call is TRBV14, the J call TRBJ2-7; D not resolved. The germline V and J ends were trimmed by 2 bases and 2 bases, with 13 bases remaining between them. CDR1 is SGHDN, CDR2 FVKESK, per germline. This CDR3 contains 15 residues. CDR3 loop: CASSQSHTATYEQYF. CDR3 DNA sequence: TGTGCCAGCAGCCAATCGCATACAGCGACCTACGAGCAGTACTTC.

Comment on this clonotype: An end of the junction does not agree with germline; a read error may underlie this. CDR3 amino acids: CCALPDRGHFTDTQYF. For the CDR3, the DNA is TGCTGTGCTCTTCCCGACAGGGGCCACTTCACAGATACGCAGTATTTT. The rearrangement uses TRBV20-1 and TRBJ2-3; 8 bases line up with TRBD1. Germline CDR1 is DFQATT and CDR2 is SNEGSKA (reference sequence). CDR3 length equals 16 residues.

This clonotype was seen a handful of times. The chain uses TRBV25-1 and TRBJ2-7, with TRBD2 matching 9 bases. The ends lost 5 bases at V and 2 bases at J; junction bases unmatched: 10. CDR1 and CDR2 from the germline V gene are MGHDK and SYGVNS. This CDR3 contains 16 residues. The CDR3 spells CASSNRDSGSAYEQYF. CDR3 nucleotides: TGTGCCAGCAGTAACCGGGATAGCGGGAGTGCCTACGAGCAGTACTTC.

The sample holds a few counts of this clonotype. CDR3 nucleotides: TGTGCCAGCAGTTCCGGGACACCGAACACCGGGGAGCTGTTTTTT. Translation gives CASSSGTPNTGELFF. The chain recombines TRBV7-9 with TRBJ2-2, with D possibly TRBD1 on 6 matching bases. Trimming pared 6 bases from V and 0 bases from J, leaving 11 bases between. The CDR3 length is 15 residues. Germline-derived CDR1 and CDR2 are SEHNR and FQNEAQ (reference sequence).

This clonotype came up many times. This chain connects TRBV19 to TRBJ2-1; D may be TRBD2 (5 bases). V was clipped by 5 bases and J by 5 bases, with 16 bases between them. The CDR3 extends over 15 amino acids. Per the germline V gene, CDR1 is LNHDA and CDR2 is SQIVND (reference sequence). The CDR3 nucleotides read TGTGCCAGTAGTCCAGCGGTCCTGGGAAACAATGAGCAGTTCTTC. This gives the protein CASSPAVLGNNEQFF.

This clonotype was seen a few times. This rearrangement joins TRBV7-2 to TRBJ2-1; 11 nucleotides match TRBD1. The CDR3 sequence is 16 residues long. Trimming cost V 4 bases and J 4 bases; bases outside gene matches: 6. From germline, CDR1 is SGHTA and CDR2 FQGNSA. The CDR3 DNA sequence: TGTGCCAGCAGCTGGGGGACAGGGGGTTATTACAATGAGCAGTTCTTC. This translates into CASSWGTGGYYNEQFF.

This chain joins TRBV12-3 or TRBV12-4 and TRBJ2-1; D might be TRBD2 (5 bases). CDR3 length equals 15 residues. V was cut by 7 bases and J by 0 bases, with 13 bases left in between. CDR3 residues: CASTERVSSYNEQFF. CDR3 DNA sequence: TGTGCCAGCACCGAGAGGGTAAGCTCCTACAATGAGCAGTTCTTC.

The V call is TRBV6-2 or TRBV6-3, the J call TRBJ1-2; D uncertain. The CDR3 consists of 15 residues. Germline V gives CDR1 MNHEY, CDR2 SVGEGT. V was clipped by 2 bases and J by 8 bases, with 18 bases between them. The CDR3 nucleotides read TGTGCCAGCAGTTACGGACGCGCTAGGTTGGAGGGCTACACCTTC. This codes for CASSYGRARLEGYTF.

The rearrangement uses TRBV7-9 and TRBJ2-3; 9 nucleotides align to TRBD1. In germline, CDR1 is SEHNR, CDR2 FQNEAQ (reference sequence). The V gene end was trimmed by 3 bases and the J gene end by 3 bases; junction bases not matched to a gene: 4. The length of the CDR3 is 15 residues. Here the CDR3 reads CASSFGDRATDTQYF. The CDR3, as DNA: TGTGCCAGCAGCTTTGGGGACAGGGCAACAGATACGCAGTATTTT. Drawing the rest from reference TRBV7-9 and TRBJ2-3, the complete variable domain is DTGVSQNPRHKITKRGQNVTFRCDPISEHNRLYWYRQTLGQGPEFLTYFQNEAQLEKSRLLSDRFSAERPKGSFSTLEIQRTEQGDSAMYLCASSFGDRATDTQYFGPGTRLTVL.